This T cell receptor (beta chain) emerged from a study of long-term antiretroviral therapy in people with HIV. The CDR3 is 14 residues long. Germline assignment: CDR1 PRHDT and CDR2 FYEKMQ (reference sequence). V was clipped by 0 bases and J by 0 bases, with 5 bases between them. The authors ran the immunoSEQ assay, v3.0, at survey level. Per-sample targets for sequencing were 40,000-50,000 T-cell genomes. Sequenced by immunoSEQ multiplex PCR; TCRdb stores in-frame clones only, minus some. Here the sample spans just over 15,000 clones, about 86% being singletons. General observations from the study: Following ART, diversity rose but still fell short of transplant donor controls. HIV repertoires spanned tighter CDR3 length ranges than controls did. Specimens of blood were obtained during about 2003 to 2018, possibly under older ART regimens.

In the case of this clone: Its specificity is not known.

The sequence derives from a man aged 35-49 years with HIV. This chain uses TRBV13 with TRBJ1-1; D is ambiguous. The specimen was unsorted PBMCs, collected just before starting antiretroviral therapy. The CDR3 reads CASSLGTMNTEAFF. CDR3 coding DNA: TGTGCCAGCAGCTTAGGGACCATGAACACTGAAGCTTTCTTT. Full variable domain (outside the CDR3, taken from reference TRBV13 and TRBJ1-1): AAGVIQSPRHLIKEKRETATLKCYPIPRHDTVYWYQQGPGQDPQFLISFYEKMQSDKGSIPDRFSAQQFSDYHSELNMSSLELGDSALYFCASSLGTMNTEAFFGQGTRLTVV.